These 21 T cell receptor beta chains originate from one sample sequenced in a study of T cells in Graves' hyperthyroidism and ophthalmopathy. Using RNA transcripts as the source, TCR beta CDR3 regions were amplified. HTBI primers were used for first-round RT-PCR of the TCR CDR3. TCRdb reprocessed the multiplex PCR reads with MiXCR, giving one entry per CDR3 protein. The sample lists about 410,000 distinct CDR3 sequences; 14% to 15% were seen once. Sequencing was performed on blood. The receptors stem from a man aged 18 to 30 with Graves' ophthalmopathy.

This clonotype has a count of ten or more. The rearrangement uses TRBV20-1 and TRBJ2-7, with unresolved D. This CDR3 region has 11 residues. V was trimmed by 3 bases and J by 1 base, leaving 4 bases between them. CDR1 is DFQATT and CDR2 is SNEGSKA in the germline V gene (reference sequence). The CDR3 sequence: CSASQSYEQYF. In nucleotides, the CDR3 is TGCAGTGCTAGTCAGTCCTACGAGCAGTACTTC.

The sample holds many counts of this clonotype. This chain connects TRBV19 to TRBJ2-3; 13 nucleotides match TRBD2. Losses at the gene ends were 7 bases for V and 2 bases for J; bases not matched to a gene: 9. Per the germline V gene, CDR1 is LNHDA and CDR2 is SQIVND (reference sequence). CDR3 size: 17 residues. CDR3 amino acids: CASNGTSGNRITDTQYF. CDR3 nucleotide sequence: TGTGCCAGTAATGGGACTAGCGGGAACAGAATCACAGATACGCAGTATTTT.

This clonotype appeared many times. The V and J genes are TRBV30 and TRBJ1-2, with D unclear. V was pared by 0 bases and J by 4 bases, with 3 bases between. The germline gives CDR1 GTSNPN, CDR2 SVGIG (reference sequence). CDR3 length: 11 amino acids. CDR3 DNA: TGTGCCTGGAGTGTACCCTATGGCTACACCTTC. Translation gives CAWSVPYGYTF.

This clonotype was seen many times. V usage is TRBV11-2 and J usage is TRBJ2-5, with 11 positions matching TRBD2. Germline V lookup: CDR1 SGHAT, CDR2 FQNNGV. The CDR3 contains 19 residues. The V and J ends lost 1 base and 5 bases, in that order; junction bases with no gene match: 15. DNA for the CDR3: TGTGCCAGCAGCTTAGGGGCCGGGGGTAGCGGGGGGGCCCGGGAGACCCAGTACTTC. It specifies CASSLGAGGSGGARETQYF.

V gene TRBV6-1 combines with J gene TRBJ2-3; D tentatively reads TRBD1 or TRBD2 (5 bases each). V lost 3 bases to trimming and J lost 5 bases, with 18 bases between them. The CDR3 is made up of 16 amino acids. Germline CDR1 reads MNHNS; CDR2 reads SASEGT. CDR3 residues: CASSDGIQRGRDTQYF. CDR3 coding DNA: TGTGCCAGCAGTGATGGTATACAGAGGGGACGAGATACGCAGTATTTT.

This clonotype was picked up many times. The V call is TRBV6-6, the J call TRBJ1-6; no reliable D call. The CDR3 is 15 amino acids. V was cut by 0 bases and J by 9 bases, with 12 bases left in between. CDR1 is MNHNY and CDR2 is SVGAGI in the germline V gene (reference sequence). CDR3 coding DNA: TGTGCCAGCAGTTACTCAGCCTCAGCGAGTTCACCCCTCCACTTT. Residues: CASSYSASASSPLHF.

This chain links TRBV10-3 with TRBJ1-5; 7 bases line up with TRBD1. With 4 bases clipped from V and 5 bases from J, the junction kept 2 bases outside the gene matches. The CDR3 is 13 residues long. The germline V gene encodes CDR1 ENHRY and CDR2 SYGVKD. The CDR3 DNA reads TGTGCCATCAGTGGAACAGGGGATCAGCCCCAGCATTTT. It specifies CAISGTGDQPQHF.

This clonotype has only a few counts. A clone one base away is much larger, so this may be a read error. This chain uses TRBV20-1 with TRBJ1-2; no clear D gene. Germline CDR1 and CDR2: DFQATT and SNEGSKA (reference sequence). Trimming left V 0 bases short and J 5 bases short, with 13 bases between. The CDR3 length is 14 residues. This CDR3 is CSARDRGRRYGYTF. Here the CDR3 DNA reads TGCAGTGCTAGAGATCGGGGTCGGCGGTATGGCTACACCTTC.

This clonotype was detected many times. The CDR3 spells CASSLAEAQPQHF. The CDR3 DNA reads as TGTGCCAGCAGCTTAGCGGAGGCTCAGCCCCAGCATTTT. V usage is TRBV7-9 and J usage is TRBJ1-5; D unclear. V lost 0 bases, J lost 6 bases, and 6 bases lay in between. Germline loops: CDR1 SEHNR, CDR2 FQNEAQ (reference sequence). This CDR3 spans 13 amino acids.

This clonotype was recorded at least ten times. The J gene is TRBJ2-7, the V gene TRBV5-1, with a tentative D call TRBD2 (7 bases). V lost 0 bases, J lost 1 base, and 11 bases lay in between. This CDR3 region has 15 residues. The germline V gene encodes CDR1 SGHRS and CDR2 YFSETQ. The CDR3 loop reads CASSLGGGGSYEQYF. DNA for the CDR3: TGCGCCAGCAGCTTGGGGGGGGGCGGGTCCTACGAGCAGTACTTC.

A few counts support this clonotype. The J gene is TRBJ2-7, the V gene TRBV5-1; TRBD1 agrees at 12 bases. Germline assignment: CDR1 SGHRS and CDR2 YFSETQ. This CDR3 spans 14 amino acids. The V segment lost 4 bases and the J segment 7 bases; nucleotides outside the gene matches: 6. CDR3 sequence (DNA): TGCGCCAGCAGCGGGGGACAGGGGGCGGAGGAGCAGTACTTC. It yields the protein CASSGGQGAEEQYF.

The V gene is TRBV11-2, the J gene TRBJ1-3; D remains unclear. Per germline, CDR1 SGHAT and CDR2 FQNNGV. V lost 1 base to trimming and J lost 1 base, with 8 bases between them. The CDR3 is 15 residues long. The CDR3 loop is CASSLGGISGNTIYF. The DNA of the CDR3 is TGTGCCAGCAGCTTAGGAGGTATATCTGGAAACACCATATATTTT.

The chain employs TRBV19 and TRBJ2-7; D unclear. Trimming removed 4 bases at V and 3 bases at J, with 16 bases between. This CDR3 comprises 15 residues. The germline V gene has CDR1 LNHDA and CDR2 SQIVND (reference sequence). Written as DNA, the CDR3 is TGTGCCAGTAGTACCCAGGTCGGCGTAGACTACGAGCAGTACTTC. Its protein is CASSTQVGVDYEQYF. The full variable domain, completed using reference TRBV19 and TRBJ2-7, is DGGITQSPKYLFRKEGQNVTLSCEQNLNHDAMYWYRQDPGQGLRLIYYSQIVNDFQKGDIAEGYSVSREKKESFPLTVTSAQKNPTAFYLCASSTQVGVDYEQYFGPGTRLTVT.

This clonotype was seen many times. This rearrangement joins TRBV20-1 to TRBJ2-5; 7 nucleotides line up with TRBD2. In germline, CDR1 is DFQATT, CDR2 SNEGSKA (reference sequence). The CDR3 length is 15 residues. With V trimmed by 1 base and J by 1 base, 6 bases remained unmatched. CDR3 bases: TGCAGTGCTAGAGCGCCAGCGGGGACCCAAGAGACCCAGTACTTC. Residues: CSARAPAGTQETQYF.

This clonotype has a count of ten or more. V gene TRBV6-1 combines with J gene TRBJ1-5; 8 positions match TRBD1. The length of the CDR3 is 15 residues. CDR1 is MNHNS and CDR2 is SASEGT in the germline V gene. Trimming at V came to 6 bases and at J to 1 base, leaving 5 bases not matched to a gene. CDR3 loop: CASRTTGGSNQPQHF. The CDR3 nucleotides read TGTGCCAGCAGAACCACAGGGGGGAGCAATCAGCCCCAGCATTTT.

This clonotype was observed at least ten times. J is TRBJ2-7 and V is TRBV4-2; 8 bases are shared with TRBD2. This CDR3 comprises 15 residues. Germline lookup yields CDR1 LGHNA and CDR2 YNFKEQ. Trimming took 0 bases from V and 1 from J; bases not matched to a gene: 2. The CDR3 protein is CASSQDSGVSYEQYF. The CDR3 DNA reads as TGTGCCAGCAGCCAAGATAGCGGGGTGTCCTACGAGCAGTACTTC.

This clonotype was counted at least ten times. The V gene is TRBV12-3 or TRBV12-4, the J gene TRBJ1-1; perhaps TRBD1 as D (6 bases). CDR3 size: 13 residues. V lost 7 bases, J lost 0 bases, and 9 bases lay in between. CDR3 nucleotide sequence: TGTGCCAGCACTGGACAGCTGAACACTGAAGCTTTCTTT. This codes for CASTGQLNTEAFF.

This clonotype showed up many times. The V call is TRBV18, the J call TRBJ1-6; possibly TRBD1 for D (5 bases). The CDR3 is made up of 14 amino acids. Germline V gives CDR1 KGHSH, CDR2 LQKENI. Trimming left V 3 bases short and J 7 bases short, with 10 bases between. The CDR3 nucleotides are TGTGCCAGCTCACCGGGCAGGGTGAATTCACCCCTCCACTTT. It encodes CASSPGRVNSPLHF.

This clonotype has a count of ten or more. The rearrangement uses TRBV20-1 and TRBJ2-3; 9 nucleotides agree with TRBD2. CDR1 and CDR2 from the germline V gene are DFQATT and SNEGSKA (reference sequence). V was clipped by 5 bases and J by 2 bases; unmatched bases: 8. The CDR3 is 15 residues long. The CDR3 DNA reads TGCAGTGCTTTTGCGGGACTAGCACACACAGATACGCAGTATTTT. Encoded protein: CSAFAGLAHTDTQYF.

This clonotype has a count of ten or more. The V call is TRBV12-3 or TRBV12-4, the J call TRBJ2-1; the match to TRBD2 covers 9 bases. With V trimmed by 2 bases and J by 6 bases, 8 bases remained unmatched. The CDR3 extends over 16 amino acids. CDR3 amino acids: CASSLPSGGGANEQFF. DNA of the CDR3: TGTGCCAGCAGTTTACCTTCGGGCGGGGGGGCCAATGAGCAGTTCTTC.

Points on this clonotype: A much larger clone lies one base from this, so it may be a read error. V gene TRBV20-1 combines with J gene TRBJ2-1; D remains ambiguous. The ends were cut back, 3 bases at V and 10 bases at J, with 22 bases in the middle. The CDR3 runs to 15 residues. The germline V gene has CDR1 DFQATT and CDR2 SNEGSKA (reference sequence). This CDR3 reads CSASPPLGDNYEQFF. In nucleotides, the CDR3 is TGCAGTGCTAGCCCCCCGCTCGGCGACAACTACGAGCAGTTCTTC.